These 3 T cell receptor beta chains were all obtained from the same sample, sequenced in a study of cytotoxic CD8 clonotypes in ibrutinib-treated CLL (dated by TCRdb to about 2021). The method behind the library was the immunoSEQ multiplex PCR assay. TCRdb holds this immuneACCESS table with in-frame rearrangements only. Some clones are missing; in checked studies, unresolved V genes explain under half, and the rest has no known cause. For this sample there are under 300,000 clones; approximately 76% appear just once. Jointly, the top ten make up 5.6% of the sample. This sample's time point label indicates: progressive disease on ibrutinib. The sample in question was PBMCs, obtained at disease progression, from a patient treated with ibrutinib. All receptors derive from a human donor with chronic lymphocytic leukemia.

The chain recombines TRBV7-3 with TRBJ2-1; D unresolved. This CDR3 has 12 residues. Trimming pared 2 bases from V and 6 bases from J, leaving 5 bases between. Germline V gives CDR1 SGHTA, CDR2 FQGTGA. The CDR3 loop is CASSLYPNEQFF. Written as DNA, the CDR3 is TGTGCCAGCAGCTTATACCCCAATGAGCAGTTCTTC. The entire variable domain, with the rest obtained from reference TRBV7-3 and TRBJ2-1, is as follows: GAGVSQTPSNKVTEKGKYVELRCDPISGHTALYWYRQSLGQGPEFLIYFQGTGAADDSGLPNDRFFAVRPEGSVSTLKIQRTERGDSAVYLCASSLYPNEQFFGPGTRLTVL.

The chain is built from TRBV5-1 and TRBJ2-3; D not resolved. Trimming cost V 2 bases and J 6 bases, with 7 bases left between them. Germline CDR1 is SGHRS and CDR2 is YFSETQ. The CDR3 consists of 12 residues. The CDR3 here is CASSLIEDTQYF. The CDR3, as DNA: TGCGCCAGCAGCTTAATTGAGGATACGCAGTATTTT.

The chain links TRBV4-3 to TRBJ1-1, with a tentative D call TRBD1 (6 bases). The V end was cut by 2 bases, the J end by 6 bases, with 10 bases between. The CDR3 runs 13 residues. CDR1 is LGHNA, CDR2 YSLEER, per germline. The CDR3: CASSQRRGAEAFF. As DNA, the CDR3 is TGCGCCAGCAGCCAACGAAGGGGGGCTGAAGCTTTCTTT.